The 3 T cell receptor beta chains in this list originate from one sample, sequenced in a study of human T cells and chemical hapten exposure. The time point was: patch test 1, 2 weeks after DPC sensitization. As to treatment: therapeutic diphenylcyclopropenone sensitization with weekly scalp DPC. Using its own MiXCR run on the RACE reads, TCRdb lists one record per CDR3 protein. The sample contains around 120,000 distinct CDR3 sequences, approximately 15% of which appear only once. This sample comprised whole blood, obtained in connection with sensitization to the hapten diphenylcyclopropenone (DPC). The receptors derive from a man aged 18 to 29 with alopecia areata. Some clones in this sample may be carry-over from other donors' samples.

CDR3 loop: CASSWTVNSRADTQYF. The DNA for the CDR3 is TGTGCCAGCAGCTGGACCGTTAACTCAAGGGCAGATACGCAGTATTTT. The rearrangement joins TRBV7-6 to TRBJ2-3, with D unresolved. CDR1 SGHVS and CDR2 FNYEAQ come from the germline V gene. The V end lost 4 bases, the J end lost 4 bases, and 18 bases lay between the germline ends. This CDR3 is built from 16 residues. The variable domain in full, completed from reference TRBV7-6 and TRBJ2-3, reads GAGVSQSPRYKVTKRGQDVALRCDPISGHVSLYWYRQALGQGPEFLTYFNYEAQQDKSGLPNDRFSAERPEGSISTLTIQRTEQRDSAMYRCASSWTVNSRADTQYFGPGTRLTVL.

This clonotype was counted many times. The V gene is TRBV7-8, the J gene TRBJ1-2; 7 bases match TRBD1. V shed 5 bases and J 7 bases; nucleotides not matched to a gene: 13. This CDR3 has 15 amino acids. CDR1 SGHVS and CDR2 FQNEAQ come from the germline V gene. The CDR3 here is CASSPGTDTYFGYTF. The CDR3 DNA is TGTGCCAGCAGCCCAGGGACAGATACTTATTTTGGCTACACCTTC.

There are a few counts of this clonotype. This chain joins TRBV28 and TRBJ2-7; 7 bases match TRBD1. CDR3 length equals 15 residues. CDR1 and CDR2 from the germline V gene are MDHEN and SYDVKM. V was pared by 3 bases and J by 1 base, with 6 bases of the junction left unmatched. The CDR3 sequence: CASSFYRGLSYEQYF. The CDR3 DNA sequence: TGTGCCAGCAGTTTTTACAGGGGCCTTTCCTACGAGCAGTACTTC.